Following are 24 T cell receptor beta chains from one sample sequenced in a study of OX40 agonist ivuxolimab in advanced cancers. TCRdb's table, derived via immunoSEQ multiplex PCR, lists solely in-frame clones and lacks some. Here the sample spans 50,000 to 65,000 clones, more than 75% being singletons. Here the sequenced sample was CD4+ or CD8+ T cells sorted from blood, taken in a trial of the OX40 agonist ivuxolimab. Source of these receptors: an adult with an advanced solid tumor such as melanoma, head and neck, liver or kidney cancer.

This CDR3 is CASSLGGTSYNEQFF. The CDR3 nucleotides are TGCGCCAGCAGCTTGGGCGGGACCTCCTACAATGAGCAGTTCTTC. This chain uses TRBV5-1 with TRBJ2-1, with TRBD2 as a possible D gene (6 bases). Germline CDR1 reads SGHRS; CDR2 reads YFSETQ. This CDR3 is built from 15 residues. Deletions cut 0 bases from V and 0 bases from J, with 7 bases between.

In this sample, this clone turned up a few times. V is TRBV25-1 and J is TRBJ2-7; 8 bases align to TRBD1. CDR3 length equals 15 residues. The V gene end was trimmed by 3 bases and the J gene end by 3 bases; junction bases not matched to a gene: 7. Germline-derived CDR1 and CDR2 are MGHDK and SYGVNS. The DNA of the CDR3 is TGTGCCAGCAGTGATACCGGGGACAGGATCTACGAGCAGTACTTC. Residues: CASSDTGDRIYEQYF.

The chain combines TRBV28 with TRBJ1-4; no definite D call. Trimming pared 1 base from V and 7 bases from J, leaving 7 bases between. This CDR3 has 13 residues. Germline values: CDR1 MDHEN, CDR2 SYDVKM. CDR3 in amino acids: CASSLSVGEKLFF. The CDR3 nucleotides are TGTGCCAGCAGTTTATCTGTGGGTGAAAAACTGTTTTTT.

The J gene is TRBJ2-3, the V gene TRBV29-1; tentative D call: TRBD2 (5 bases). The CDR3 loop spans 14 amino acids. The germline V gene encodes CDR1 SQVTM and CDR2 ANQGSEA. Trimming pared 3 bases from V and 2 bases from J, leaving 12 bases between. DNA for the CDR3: TGCAGCGTTGACGCCGGGATCCTCACAGATACGCAGTATTTT. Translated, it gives CSVDAGILTDTQYF.

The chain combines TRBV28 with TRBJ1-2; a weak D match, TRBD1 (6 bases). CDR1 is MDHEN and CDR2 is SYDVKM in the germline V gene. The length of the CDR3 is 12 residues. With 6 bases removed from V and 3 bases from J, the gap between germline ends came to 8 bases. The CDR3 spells CASRQGHYGYTF. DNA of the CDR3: TGTGCCAGCAGACAGGGACACTATGGCTACACCTTC.

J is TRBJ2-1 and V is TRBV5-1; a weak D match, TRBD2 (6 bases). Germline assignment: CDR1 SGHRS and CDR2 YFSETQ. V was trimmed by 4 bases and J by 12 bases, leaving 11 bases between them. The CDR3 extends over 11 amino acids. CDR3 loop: CASSQEGPQFF. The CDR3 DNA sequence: TGCGCCAGCAGCCAGGAGGGGCCGCAGTTCTTC.

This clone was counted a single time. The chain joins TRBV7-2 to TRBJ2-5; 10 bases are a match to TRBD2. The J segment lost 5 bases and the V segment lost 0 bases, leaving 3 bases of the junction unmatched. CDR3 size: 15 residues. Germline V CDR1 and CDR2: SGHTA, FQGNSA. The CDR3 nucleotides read TGTGCCAGCAGCTTAGCGGGAGCGGGAGGGGAGACCCAGTACTTC. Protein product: CASSLAGAGGETQYF.

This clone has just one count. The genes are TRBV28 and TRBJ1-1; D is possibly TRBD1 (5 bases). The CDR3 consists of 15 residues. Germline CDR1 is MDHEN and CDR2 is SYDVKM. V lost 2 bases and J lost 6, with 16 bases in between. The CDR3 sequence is CASSLNLGTGAEAFF. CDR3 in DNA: TGTGCCAGCAGTTTAAATCTGGGAACGGGGGCTGAAGCTTTCTTT.

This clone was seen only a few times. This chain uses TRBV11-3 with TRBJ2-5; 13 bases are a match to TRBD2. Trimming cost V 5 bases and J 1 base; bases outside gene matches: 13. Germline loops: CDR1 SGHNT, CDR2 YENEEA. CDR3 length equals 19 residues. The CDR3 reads CASSEGTSGTFRGQETQYF. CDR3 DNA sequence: TGTGCCAGCAGCGAAGGGACTAGCGGGACCTTCAGGGGCCAAGAGACCCAGTACTTC.

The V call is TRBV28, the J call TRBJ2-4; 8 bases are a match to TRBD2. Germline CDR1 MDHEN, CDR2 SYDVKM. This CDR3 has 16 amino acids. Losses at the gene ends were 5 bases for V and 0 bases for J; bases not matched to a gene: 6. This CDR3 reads CASSDVRGVAKNIQYF. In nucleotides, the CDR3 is TGTGCCAGCAGTGACGTGCGGGGGGTAGCCAAAAACATTCAGTACTTC.

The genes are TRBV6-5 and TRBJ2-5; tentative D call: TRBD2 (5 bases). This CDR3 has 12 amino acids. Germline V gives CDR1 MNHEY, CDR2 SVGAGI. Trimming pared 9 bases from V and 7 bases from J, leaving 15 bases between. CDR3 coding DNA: TGTGCCAGTAGCCGCCCCCGGGGGACCCAGTACTTC. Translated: CASSRPRGTQYF.

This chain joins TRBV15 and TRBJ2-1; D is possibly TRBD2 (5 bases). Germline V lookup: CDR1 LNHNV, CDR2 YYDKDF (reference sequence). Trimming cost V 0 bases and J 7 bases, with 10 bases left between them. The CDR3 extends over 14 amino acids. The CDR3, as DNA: TGTGCCACCAGCAGAGATCGCGAGGGAAATGAGCAGTTCTTC. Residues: CATSRDREGNEQFF.

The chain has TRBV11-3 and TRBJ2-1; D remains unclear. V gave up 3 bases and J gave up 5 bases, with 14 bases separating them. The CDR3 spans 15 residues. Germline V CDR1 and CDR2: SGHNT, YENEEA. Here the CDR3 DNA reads TGTGCCAGCAGCTTGGGATTTAGGACCGACAATGAGCAGTTCTTC. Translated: CASSLGFRTDNEQFF.

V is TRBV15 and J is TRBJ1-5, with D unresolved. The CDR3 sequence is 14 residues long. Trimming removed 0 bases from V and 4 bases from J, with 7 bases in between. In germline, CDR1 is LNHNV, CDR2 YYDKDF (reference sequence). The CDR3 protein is CATSRDLINQPQHF. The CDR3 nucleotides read TGTGCCACCAGCAGAGATTTAATAAATCAGCCCCAGCATTTT.

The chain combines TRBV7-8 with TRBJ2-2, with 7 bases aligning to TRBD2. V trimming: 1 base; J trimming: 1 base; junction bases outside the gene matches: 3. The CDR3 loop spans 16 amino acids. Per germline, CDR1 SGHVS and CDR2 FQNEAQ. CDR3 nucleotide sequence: TGTGCCAGCAGCTTAGTACCTAGCGGGAACACCGGGGAGCTGTTTTTT. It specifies CASSLVPSGNTGELFF. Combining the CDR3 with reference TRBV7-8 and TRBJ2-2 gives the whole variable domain GAGVSQSPRYKVAKRGQDVALRCDPISGHVSLFWYQQALGQGPEFLTYFQNEAQLDKSGLPSDRFFAERPEGSVSTLKIQRTQQEDSAVYLCASSLVPSGNTGELFFGEGSRLTVL.

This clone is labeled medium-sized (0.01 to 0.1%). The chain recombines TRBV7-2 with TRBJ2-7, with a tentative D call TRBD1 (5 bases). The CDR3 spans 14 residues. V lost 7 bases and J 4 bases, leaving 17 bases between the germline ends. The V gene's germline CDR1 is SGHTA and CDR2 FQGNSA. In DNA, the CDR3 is TGTGCCAGCAAACAGGTTCAGGCATCTTACGAGCAGTACTTC. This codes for CASKQVQASYEQYF.

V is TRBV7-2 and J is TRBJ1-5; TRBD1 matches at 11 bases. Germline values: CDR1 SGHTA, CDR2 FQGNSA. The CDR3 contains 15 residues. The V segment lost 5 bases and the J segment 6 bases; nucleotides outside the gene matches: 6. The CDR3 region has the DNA TGTGCCAGCAGCCAGGACAGGGGGCAGGGTCAGCCCCAGCATTTT. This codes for CASSQDRGQGQPQHF. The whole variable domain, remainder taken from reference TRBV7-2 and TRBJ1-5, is GAGVSQSPSNKVTEKGKDVELRCDPISGHTALYWYRQSLGQGLEFLIYFQGNSAPDKSGLPSDRFSAERTGGSVSTLTIQRTQQEDSAVYLCASSQDRGQGQPQHFGDGTRLSIL.

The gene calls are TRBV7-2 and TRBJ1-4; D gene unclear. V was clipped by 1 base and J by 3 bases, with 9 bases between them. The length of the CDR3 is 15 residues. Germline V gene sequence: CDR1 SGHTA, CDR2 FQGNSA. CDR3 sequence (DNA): TGTGCCAGCAGCTTAGGAGGGTTATCTAATGAAAAACTGTTTTTT. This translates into CASSLGGLSNEKLFF.

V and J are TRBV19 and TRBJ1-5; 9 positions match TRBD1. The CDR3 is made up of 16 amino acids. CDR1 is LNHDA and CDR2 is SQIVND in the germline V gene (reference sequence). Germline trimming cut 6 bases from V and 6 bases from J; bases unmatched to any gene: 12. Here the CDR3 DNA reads TGTGCCAGTAGGGCTGGGACAGGGCTCCAAATTCAGCCCCAGCATTTT. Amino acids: CASRAGTGLQIQPQHF. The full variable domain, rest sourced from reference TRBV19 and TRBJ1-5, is DGGITQSPKYLFRKEGQNVTLSCEQNLNHDAMYWYRQDPGQGLRLIYYSQIVNDFQKGDIAEGYSVSREKKESFPLTVTSAQKNPTAFYLCASRAGTGLQIQPQHFGDGTRLSIL.

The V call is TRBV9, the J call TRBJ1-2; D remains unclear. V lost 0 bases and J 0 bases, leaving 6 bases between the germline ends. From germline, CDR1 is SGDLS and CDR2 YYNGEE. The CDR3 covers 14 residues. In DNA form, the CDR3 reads TGTGCCAGCAGCGTAGAGGTCTCTAACTATGGCTACACCTTC. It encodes CASSVEVSNYGYTF.

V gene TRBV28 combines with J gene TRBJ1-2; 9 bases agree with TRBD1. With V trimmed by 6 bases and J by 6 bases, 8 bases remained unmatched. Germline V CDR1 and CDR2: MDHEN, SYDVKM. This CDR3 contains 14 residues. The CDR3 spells CASRLLTGGNGYTF. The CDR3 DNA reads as TGTGCCAGCAGGCTATTGACAGGGGGGAATGGCTACACCTTC.

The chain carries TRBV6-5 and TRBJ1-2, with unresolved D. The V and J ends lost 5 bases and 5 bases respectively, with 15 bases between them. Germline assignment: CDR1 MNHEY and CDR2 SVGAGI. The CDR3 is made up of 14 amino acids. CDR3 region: CASSPDPERYGYTF. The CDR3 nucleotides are TGTGCCAGCAGTCCCGATCCTGAAAGATATGGCTACACCTTC.

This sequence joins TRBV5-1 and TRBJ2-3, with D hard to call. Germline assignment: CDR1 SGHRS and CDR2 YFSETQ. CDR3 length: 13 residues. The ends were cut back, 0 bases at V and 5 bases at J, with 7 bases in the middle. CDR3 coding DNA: TGCGCCAGCAGCTTGGGGACGGAAGATACGCAGTATTTT. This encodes CASSLGTEDTQYF.

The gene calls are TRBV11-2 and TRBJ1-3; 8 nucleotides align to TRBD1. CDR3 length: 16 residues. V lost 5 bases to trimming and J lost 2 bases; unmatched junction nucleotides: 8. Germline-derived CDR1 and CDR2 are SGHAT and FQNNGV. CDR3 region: CASSPGTGRTGNTIYF. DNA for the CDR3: TGTGCCAGCAGCCCCGGGACAGGAAGAACTGGAAACACCATATATTTT.